This T cell receptor (beta chain) was profiled in a study of T cells after yellow fever vaccination. The study, taken as a whole, reports: Although the secondary response was weaker, it peaked faster, at day 5 versus 15. Abundant clonotypes from the bulk population could have been carried over as contaminants into FACS-sorted repertoires. The booster response re-showed most primary clones: roughly 97% CD4, 88% CD8.

This clonotype was detected ten times or more. The target antigen is unknown. TCRdb re-derived calls from the 5' RACE reads in MiXCR, one entry per CDR3 protein. The sample includes under 30,000 distinct CDR3 sequences, 5% of them seen just once. Germline assignment: CDR1 SGHTA and CDR2 FQGTGA. This CDR3 region has 15 residues. With 7 bases clipped from V and 7 bases from J, the junction kept 7 bases outside the gene matches. This TCR derives from a man younger than 40 who received the YFV17D yellow fever vaccine. Sample: CD8+ T cells sorted from PBMCs, taken 10 days after the yellow fever booster vaccination. The chain uses TRBV7-3 and TRBJ2-3; 14 bases agree with TRBD2. The CDR3 reads CASTEGTSGSNTQYF. In DNA, the CDR3 is TGTGCCAGCACGGAGGGGACTAGCGGGAGTAATACGCAGTATTTT.